This T cell receptor beta chain is from a study of blood T cell repertoires in COVID-19. About the research overall: Sites in the United States, Italy and Spain provided acute and convalescent COVID-19 samples. In each case, the material was cDNA or gDNA derived from T cells, B-cell-depleted T cells, or PBMCs.

Germline assignment: CDR1 SGHTA and CDR2 FQGTGA. Germline trimming cut 4 bases from V and 9 bases from J; bases unmatched to any gene: 0. This CDR3 comprises 11 residues. The Seattle site enrolled patients during active infection and followed them longitudinally. Per the original methods: By means of reference gene primer amplification, nucleated cell counts were estimated. The protocol was immunoSEQ multiplex PCR, while the TCRdb copy is restricted to in-frame clones and leaves out a portion. Clone size and the V and J calls come from that table; the DNA yielded D and trimming. Found here are some 110,000 clones, about 70% of them singletons; the top ten hold around 6.2%.

The clonotype comes from an elderly man with COVID-19, enrolled during active disease. Sample: peripheral blood. The rearrangement joins TRBV7-3 to TRBJ2-1; the match to TRBD2 covers 7 bases. The CDR3 spells CASSSGGEQFF. CDR3 DNA sequence: TGTGCCAGCAGCTCGGGGGGTGAGCAGTTCTTC.